These T cell receptor beta chains were read from a single sample in a study of CXCR3-negative and CXCR3-positive naive CD8 T cells. From its re-call of the 5' RACE reads, TCRdb lists each CDR3 protein once, without DNA. Found here are about 53,000 distinct CDR3 sequences; the top ten clones hold 0.35% to 0.5%. Sequencing input: naive CXCR3- CD8+ T cells from blood. These receptors were taken from a human donor in good health. Some clones in this sample may be carry-over from other donors' samples. Both conserved end residues are part of each CDR3. Some rows have no size entry. The others give once, few or many, or a class for an expanded clone.

cdr3_aa	clone_size	v_call	j_call	cdr3_length
CASSFLGDGYTF	-	TRBV13	TRBJ1-2	12
CAISNAGTFGPDTQYF	-	TRBV10-3	TRBJ2-3	16
CASSEMGNQETQYF	-	TRBV2	TRBJ2-5	14
CASSFGTANYGYTF	-	TRBV12-3/TRBV12-4	TRBJ1-2	14
CASSLASYRHGEQFF	-	TRBV5-1	TRBJ2-1	15
CASSRTRDSNQPQHF	-	TRBV4-1	TRBJ1-5	15
CASSPGQGNEQYF	-	TRBV7-6	TRBJ2-7	13
CASSLPSSPRGYYGYTF	medium-sized	TRBV7-7	TRBJ1-2	17
CASSFLGSDGNEQFF	-	TRBV28	TRBJ2-1	15
CASSASGTGYYGYTF	-	TRBV7-9	TRBJ1-2	15
CSVAGTSAFYEQYF	-	TRBV29-1	TRBJ2-7	14
CASSLSSDLAYEQYF	-	TRBV28	TRBJ2-7	15
CASSYSIAKNIQYF	-	TRBV6-2/TRBV6-3	TRBJ2-4	14
CASSYRGDSYEQYF	-	TRBV7-8	TRBJ2-7	14
CASSQQTYGPQYF	-	TRBV14	TRBJ2-4	13
CASTQFRDTYYEQYF	-	TRBV6-2/TRBV6-3	TRBJ2-7	15
CASSLSGGVLYF	-	TRBV7-9	TRBJ2-4	12
CASSIRDSSYEQYF	-	TRBV5-1	TRBJ2-7	14
CASSSDGTSGNEQFF	-	TRBV7-2	TRBJ2-1	15
CASSPRTIEDYEQYF	-	TRBV11-2	TRBJ2-7	15
CASTLGPSNTGELFF	-	TRBV7-3	TRBJ2-2	15
CASSLLGDEQYF	-	TRBV7-9	TRBJ2-7	12
CAIGPPLGNELFF	-	TRBV10-3	TRBJ2-1	13
CASSLAGPNYEQYF	-	TRBV7-2	TRBJ2-7	14
CASSGLQGKGTDTQYF	-	TRBV13	TRBJ2-3	16
CASSLEIVGGPSDEQFF	-	TRBV7-2	TRBJ2-1	17
CASRNGGVQETQYF	-	TRBV13	TRBJ2-5	14
CSAREGQTGRYEQYF	-	TRBV20-1	TRBJ2-7	15